This TCR beta chain was sequenced in a study of T cells in tuberculosis. Study-wide context: CD1B tetramers identified T cells specific for mycobacterial lipid GMM.

The CDR3 spans 12 residues. The ends were cut back, 5 bases at V and 3 bases at J, with 8 bases in the middle. Germline values: CDR1 SGHNT, CDR2 YENEEA. Sequencing of TCR-alpha and TCR-beta chains was unpaired. The repertoire was sequenced with immunoSEQ multiplex PCR; TCRdb's copy has only in-frame clones and lacks some. The table records 60,000 or so clones, approximately 81% of them present only once. Thawed, overnight-rested PBMC were stained with GMM-loaded CD1B tetramer, viability dye and anti-CD3, then sorted. The CD1B tetramers carried C32 glucose monomycolate purified from Rhodococcus equi. Sample: CD1b-GMM tetramer-negative cells sorted from PBMCs. This rearrangement joins TRBV11-3 to TRBJ2-7; perhaps TRBD2 as D (5 bases). This TCR came from an adult woman with latent tuberculosis. CDR3 sequence: CASSARGYEQYF. CDR3 bases: TGTGCCAGCAGCGCTCGGGGCTACGAGCAGTACTTC. Using reference TRBV11-3 and TRBJ2-7 for the parts outside the CDR3, the full variable domain is EAGVVQSPRYKIIEKKQPVAFWCNPISGHNTLYWYLQNLGQGPELLIRYENEEAVDDSQLPKDRFSAERLKGVDSTLKIQPAELGDSAVYLCASSARGYEQYFGPGTRLTVT.